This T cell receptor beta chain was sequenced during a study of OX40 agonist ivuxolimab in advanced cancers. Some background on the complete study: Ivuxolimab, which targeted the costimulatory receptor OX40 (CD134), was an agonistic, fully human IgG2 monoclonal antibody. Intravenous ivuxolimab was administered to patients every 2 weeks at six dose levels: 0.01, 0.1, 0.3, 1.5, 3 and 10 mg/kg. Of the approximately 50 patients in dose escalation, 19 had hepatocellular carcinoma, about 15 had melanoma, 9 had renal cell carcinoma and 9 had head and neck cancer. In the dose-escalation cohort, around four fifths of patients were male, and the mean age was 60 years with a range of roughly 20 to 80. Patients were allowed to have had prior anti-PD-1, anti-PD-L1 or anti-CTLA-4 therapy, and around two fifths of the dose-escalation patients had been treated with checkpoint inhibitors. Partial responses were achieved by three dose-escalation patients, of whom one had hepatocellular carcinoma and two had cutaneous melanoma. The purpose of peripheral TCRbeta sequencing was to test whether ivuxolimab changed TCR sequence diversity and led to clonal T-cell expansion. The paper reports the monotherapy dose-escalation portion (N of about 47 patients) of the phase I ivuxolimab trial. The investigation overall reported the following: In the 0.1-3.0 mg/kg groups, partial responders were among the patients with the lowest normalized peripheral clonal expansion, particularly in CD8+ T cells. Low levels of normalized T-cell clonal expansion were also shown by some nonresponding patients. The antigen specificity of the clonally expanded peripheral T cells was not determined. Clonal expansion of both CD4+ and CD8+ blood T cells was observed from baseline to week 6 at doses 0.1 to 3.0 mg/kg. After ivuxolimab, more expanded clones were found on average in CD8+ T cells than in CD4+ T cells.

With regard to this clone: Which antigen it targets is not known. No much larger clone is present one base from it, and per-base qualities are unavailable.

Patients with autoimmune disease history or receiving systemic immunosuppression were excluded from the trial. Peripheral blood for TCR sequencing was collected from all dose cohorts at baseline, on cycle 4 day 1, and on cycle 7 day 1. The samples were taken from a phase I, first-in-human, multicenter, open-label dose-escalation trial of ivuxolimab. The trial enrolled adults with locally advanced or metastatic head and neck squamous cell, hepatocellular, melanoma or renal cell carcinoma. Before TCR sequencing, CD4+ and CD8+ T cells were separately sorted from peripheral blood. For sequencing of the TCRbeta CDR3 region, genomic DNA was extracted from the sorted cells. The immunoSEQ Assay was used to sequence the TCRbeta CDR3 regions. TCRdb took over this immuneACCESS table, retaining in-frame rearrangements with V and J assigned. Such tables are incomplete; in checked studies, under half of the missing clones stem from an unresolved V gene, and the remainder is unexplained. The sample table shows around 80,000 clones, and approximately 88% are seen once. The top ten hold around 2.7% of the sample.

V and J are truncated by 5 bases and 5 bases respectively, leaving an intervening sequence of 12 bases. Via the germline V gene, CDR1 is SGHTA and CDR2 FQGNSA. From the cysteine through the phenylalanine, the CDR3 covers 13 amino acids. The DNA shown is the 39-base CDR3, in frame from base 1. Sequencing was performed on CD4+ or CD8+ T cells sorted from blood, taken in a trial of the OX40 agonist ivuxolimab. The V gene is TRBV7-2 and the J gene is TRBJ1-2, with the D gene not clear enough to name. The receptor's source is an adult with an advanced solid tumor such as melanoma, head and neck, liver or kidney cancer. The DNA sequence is TGTGCCAGCAGCCCGTTAGTTGGATATGGCTACACCTTC. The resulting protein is CASSPLVGYGYTF.